This T cell receptor (beta chain) is drawn from a study of shared clonotypes between healthy human individuals. To note about this clone: Its target is not known.

Whole-study results and caveats: Estimated richness values were generally larger in naive subsets than in memory subsets.

Some clones are missing from TCRdb's copy, which holds only in-frame ones; the method was immunoSEQ multiplex PCR. The sample carries about 2.3 million clones, more than 85% recorded once. The TCR originated in a man younger than 35 in good health. Some clones in this sample may be carry-over from other donors' samples. The sequenced sample consisted of naive CD4+ T cells from PBMCs. The subset is: CD45RA+ positively selected.

CDR3 in amino acids: CASSQGGSGAYNEQFF. CDR3 in DNA: TGCGCCAGCAGCCAAGGCGGTAGCGGGGCCTACAATGAGCAGTTCTTC. The chain uses TRBV4-1 and TRBJ2-1, with 8 bases that match TRBD2. V was pared by 1 base and J by 2 bases, with 4 bases of the junction left unmatched. CDR1 and CDR2 from the germline V gene are MGHRA and YSYEKL. The CDR3 contains 16 residues.